This TCR beta chain was sequenced in a study of cytomegalovirus exposure and HLA in healthy donors. Whole-study results and caveats: Researchers reported that a few CMV-associated chains were confirmed in vitro as CMV antigen-specific. Further analysis, carried out later, found HLA-associated TCR beta chains more clonally expanded than equally common other chains.

Germline CDR1 MNHNY, CDR2 SVGAGI (reference sequence). This CDR3 has 15 amino acids. V dropped 5 bases and J dropped 1; count of bases not matched to a gene: 5. It was with 60 Vbeta and 13 Jbeta primers that the PCR ran. Sequenced by immunoSEQ multiplex PCR; TCRdb stores in-frame clones only, minus some. Of about 150,000 clones in the sample, more than 60% were seen once. Donors in the study were healthy people who gave bone marrow. With respect to this clone: What it binds is unknown.

The J gene is TRBJ2-1, the V gene TRBV6-6, with 7 bases matching TRBD1. This TCR was sampled from a woman in her thirties in good health and CMV-seronegative. The sample was PBMCs. The CDR3 sequence: CASSNSGGSYNEQFF. The CDR3 DNA sequence: TGTGCCAGCAGTAATTCAGGGGGATCCTACAATGAGCAGTTCTTC.